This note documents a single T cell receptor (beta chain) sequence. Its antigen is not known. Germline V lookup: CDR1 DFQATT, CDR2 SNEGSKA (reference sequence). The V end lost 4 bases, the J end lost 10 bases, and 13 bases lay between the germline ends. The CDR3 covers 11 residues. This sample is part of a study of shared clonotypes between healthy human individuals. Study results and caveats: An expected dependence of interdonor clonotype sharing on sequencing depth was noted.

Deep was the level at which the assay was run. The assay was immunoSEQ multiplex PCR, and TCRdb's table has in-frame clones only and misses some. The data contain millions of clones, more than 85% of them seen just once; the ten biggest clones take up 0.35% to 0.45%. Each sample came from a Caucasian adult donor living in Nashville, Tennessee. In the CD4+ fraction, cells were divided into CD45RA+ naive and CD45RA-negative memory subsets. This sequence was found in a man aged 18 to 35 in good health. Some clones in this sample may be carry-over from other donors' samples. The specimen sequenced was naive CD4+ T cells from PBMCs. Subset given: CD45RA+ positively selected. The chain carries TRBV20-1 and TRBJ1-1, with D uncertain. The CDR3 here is CSATRTVRAFF. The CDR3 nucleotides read TGCAGTGCTACCAGGACGGTGAGAGCTTTCTTT.